These T cell receptor beta chains were read from a single sample in a study of OX40 agonist ivuxolimab in advanced cancers. TCRdb keeps only in-frame clones here, not all; method: immunoSEQ multiplex PCR. The sample lists around 30,000 clones, nearly 90% occurring once. The input for sequencing was CD4+ or CD8+ T cells sorted from blood, taken in a trial of the OX40 agonist ivuxolimab. The receptors come from an adult with an advanced solid tumor such as melanoma, head and neck, liver or kidney cancer. The CDR3 runs from the conserved cysteine through the conserved F or W. The D gene is left open where the match is weak. Part of the rows lack a size; the others show once, few, many or a class for expanded clones.

NA	TRBV28	TRBJ2-1	NA	TGTGCCAGCAGAGGACGGGCCCATGAGCAGTTCTTC	CASRGRAHEQFF
NA	TRBV6-5	TRBJ1-3	NA	TGTGCCAGCAGTTACTCGGGGGGGTTCGGAGACACCATATATTTT	CASSYSGGFGDTIYF
NA	TRBV19	TRBJ1-5	once	TGTGCCAGTACCATAGGGGGTGGCGGACAGCTGCCCCAGCATTTT	CASTIGGGGQLPQHF
NA	TRBV4-2	TRBJ1-2	few	TGTGCCAGCAGCCAAGACGGGGTTCTCTATGGCTACACCTTC	CASSQDGVLYGYTF
TRBD2	TRBV9	TRBJ2-7	NA	TGTGCCAGCAGCGGGGGACTAGCAGGTTACGAGCAGTACTTC	CASSGGLAGYEQYF
NA	TRBV27	TRBJ2-1	NA	TGTGCCAGCAGTTTCCCCGGGACTCCCTACAATGAGCAGTTCTTC	CASSFPGTPYNEQFF
NA	TRBV30	TRBJ2-2	NA	TGTGCCTGGAGTCCGGACACCGGGGAGCTGTTTTTT	CAWSPDTGELFF
NA	TRBV9	TRBJ2-3	NA	TGTGCCAGCAGCACAGATGGGGTTCACAGGTCTAGCACAGATACGCAGTATTTT	CASSTDGVHRSSTDTQYF
TRBD2	TRBV9	TRBJ2-3	NA	TGTGCCAGCAGCCATTATCTGGCGGGGGGGGCAGATACGCAGTATTTT	CASSHYLAGGADTQYF
NA	TRBV6-5	TRBJ2-1	NA	TGTGCCAGCAGTTACGGGGGGCGACCCTACAATGAGCAGTTCTTC	CASSYGGRPYNEQFF
TRBD2	TRBV27	TRBJ2-2	once	TGTGCCAGCAGGTTGGGCCCGGCGGGGGTTGGGGAGCTGTTTTTT	CASRLGPAGVGELFF
NA	TRBV12-1	TRBJ2-4	once	TGTGCCAGCAGCTTTTTACGCCATGAGGACATTCAGTACTTC	CASSFLRHEDIQYF
NA	TRBV6-4	TRBJ2-1	NA	TGTGCCAGCAGTACTCTGAGCGGTGAGCAGTTCTTC	CASSTLSGEQFF
TRBD1	TRBV6-5	TRBJ2-7	once	TGTGCCAGCGCCAAAGGGACAGGCGACGAGCAGTACTTC	CASAKGTGDEQYF
TRBD1	TRBV11-3	TRBJ2-1	NA	TGTGCCAGCAGCTTGGGAGACAGGGCCTACAATGAGCAGTTCTTC	CASSLGDRAYNEQFF
TRBD1	TRBV9	TRBJ2-7	NA	TGTGCCAGCAGCGTAGGACAGGGAGCGGCCTACGAGCAGTACTTC	CASSVGQGAAYEQYF
NA	TRBV30	TRBJ2-3	NA	TGTGCCTGGAGTGAAGGGGATACGCAGTATTTT	CAWSEGDTQYF
NA	TRBV7-9	TRBJ2-7	once	TGTGCCAGCAGCTCAACGTTACAGGGCTCCTACGAGCAGTACTTC	CASSSTLQGSYEQYF
TRBD1	TRBV9	TRBJ2-7	once	TGTGCCAGCAGCCCCAGGACAGGGGTTGAGCAGTACTTC	CASSPRTGVEQYF
TRBD2	TRBV9	TRBJ2-3	NA	TGTGCCAGCAGCGTAGCGAGCGGGGGGGCGGCAGATACGCAGTATTTT	CASSVASGGAADTQYF
NA	TRBV9	TRBJ2-7	NA	TGTGCCAGCAGCGTTAGCGGCGATCCCTACGAGCGGTACTTC	CASSVSGDPYERYF
NA	TRBV5-4	TRBJ2-3	NA	TGTGCCAGCAGCTGGGGCTACGATACGCAGTATTTT	CASSWGYDTQYF
NA	TRBV11-1	TRBJ2-2	NA	TGTGCCAGCAGCCAGGCAGGGTTTGCGAACACCGGGGAGCTGTTTTTT	CASSQAGFANTGELFF
NA	TRBV14	TRBJ1-4	NA	TGTGCCAGCAGCCAACTCCAGACAGAGCCAACTAATGAAAAACTGTTTTTT	CASSQLQTEPTNEKLFF
NA	TRBV21-1	TRBJ1-2	once	TGTGCCAGCAGCAAAGAAAGGGACAGGGTGTTGGTGTCGAACTATGGCTACACCTTC	CASSKERDRVLVSNYGYTF
NA	TRBV9	TRBJ2-1	NA	TGTGCCAGCAGCGTAGTTTGGTTGGGGAATGAGCAGTTCTTC	CASSVVWLGNEQFF
TRBD2	TRBV2	TRBJ2-1	many	TGTGCCAGCAGTGTCACTAGCGGGTTCAATGAGCAGTTCTTC	CASSVTSGFNEQFF
NA	TRBV10-3	TRBJ2-2	NA	TGTGCCACGGAGTGGGGGGCGGGAACCGGGGAGCTGTTTTTT	CATEWGAGTGELFF